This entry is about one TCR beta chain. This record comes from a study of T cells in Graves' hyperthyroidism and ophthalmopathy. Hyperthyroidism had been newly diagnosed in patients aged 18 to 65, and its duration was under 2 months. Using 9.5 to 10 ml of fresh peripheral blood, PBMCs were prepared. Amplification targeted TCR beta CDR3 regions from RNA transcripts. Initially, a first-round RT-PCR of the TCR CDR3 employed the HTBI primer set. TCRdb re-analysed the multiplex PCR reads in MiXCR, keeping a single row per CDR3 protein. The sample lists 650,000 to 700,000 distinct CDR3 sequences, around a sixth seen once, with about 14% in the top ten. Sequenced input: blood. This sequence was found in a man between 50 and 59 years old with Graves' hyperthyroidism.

DNA for the CDR3: TGTGCCAGCAGCTTTGTCGGGACTCCCCGTTTAAACACCGGGGAGCTGTTTTTT. It yields the protein CASSFVGTPRLNTGELFF. The rearrangement joins TRBV11-1 to TRBJ2-2, with D perhaps TRBD2 (6 bases). Germline CDR1 is SGHAT and CDR2 is FQDESV (reference sequence). Trimming stripped 3 bases from V and 2 bases from J, with 19 bases between. The CDR3 sequence is 18 residues long.